Included here is one T cell receptor beta chain sequence, with context. The antigen remains unidentified. The record originates from a study of cytomegalovirus exposure and HLA in healthy donors. About the research overall: One earlier analysis, a look at approximately 180 million T cells, found more than 100 million unique TCR beta sequences. Regarding the study as a whole: Association of a missense DCLRE1C variant with TCR beta V- and J-gene trimming was reported in a later analysis. The likely origin of a cluster of highly shared sequence variants was a sequencing artifact. A later examination showed that TCR association rates differed by HLA locus, with DRB1 most and HLA-C fewest.

It was with 60 Vbeta and 13 Jbeta primers that the PCR ran. Measured with immunoSEQ multiplex PCR; TCRdb has only the in-frame clones, and not every one. Here the sample spans hundreds of thousands of clones, approximately 78% being singletons. Sequencing was carried out using PBMCs. The receptor was isolated from a male donor in good health and CMV-seronegative.

CDR3 sequence reads: CASSFSVPYEQYF. As DNA, the CDR3 is TGTGCCAGCAGTTTCTCGGTCCCCTACGAGCAGTACTTC. This rearrangement joins TRBV28 to TRBJ2-7; no definite D call. The germline gives CDR1 MDHEN, CDR2 SYDVKM. Trimming took off 3 bases at V and 2 bases at J, with 8 bases between the two ends. This CDR3 contains 13 residues.